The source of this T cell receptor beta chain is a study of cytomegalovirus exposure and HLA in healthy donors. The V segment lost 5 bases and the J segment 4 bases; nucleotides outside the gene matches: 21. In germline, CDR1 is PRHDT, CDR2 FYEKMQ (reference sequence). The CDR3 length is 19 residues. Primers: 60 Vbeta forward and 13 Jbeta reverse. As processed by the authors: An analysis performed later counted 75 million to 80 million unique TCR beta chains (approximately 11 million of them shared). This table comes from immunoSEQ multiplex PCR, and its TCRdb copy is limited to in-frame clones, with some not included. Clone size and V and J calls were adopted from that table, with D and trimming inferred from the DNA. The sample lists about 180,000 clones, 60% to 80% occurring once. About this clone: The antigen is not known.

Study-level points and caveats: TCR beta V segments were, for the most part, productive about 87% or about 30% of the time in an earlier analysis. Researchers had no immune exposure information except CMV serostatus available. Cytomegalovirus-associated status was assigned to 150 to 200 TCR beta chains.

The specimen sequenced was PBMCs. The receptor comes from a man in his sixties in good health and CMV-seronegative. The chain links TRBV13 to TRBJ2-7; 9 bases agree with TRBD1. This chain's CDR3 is CASSLITTIKDRGYYEQYF. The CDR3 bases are TGTGCCAGCAGCCTAATAACTACTATCAAGGACAGGGGATATTACGAGCAGTACTTC. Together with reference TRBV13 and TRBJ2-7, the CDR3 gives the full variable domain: AAGVIQSPRHLIKEKRETATLKCYPIPRHDTVYWYQQGPGQDPQFLISFYEKMQSDKGSIPDRFSAQQFSDYHSELNMSSLELGDSALYFCASSLITTIKDRGYYEQYFGPGTRLTVT.